This T cell receptor beta chain was found in a study of blood T cell repertoires in COVID-19. The method was immunoSEQ multiplex PCR; TCRdb's version includes in-frame clones alone and lacks a portion of them. The sample lists 330,000 or so clones, over 80% occurring once. This clone has only one observation. Cohort 3 recovery required two negative PCRs, clearance, or symptom resolution. Sequencing input: PBMCs or T cells enriched from blood (not recorded which). This receptor was identified in a man aged 30 to 45 who had recovered from COVID-19.

The CDR3 region is CASSLGGGPPSTDTQYF. The DNA of the CDR3 is TGTGCCAGCAGCTTAGGCGGGGGGCCTCCTAGCACAGATACGCAGTATTTT. The V and J genes are TRBV5-4 and TRBJ2-3, with 8 bases that match TRBD2. This CDR3 comprises 17 residues. Germline V gene data show CDR1 as SGHNT and CDR2 as YYREEE (reference sequence). V trimming: 2 bases; J trimming: 0 bases; junction bases outside the gene matches: 8. Looking up the rest from reference TRBV5-4 and TRBJ2-3 gives the full variable domain: ETGVTQSPTHLIKTRGQQVTLRCSSQSGHNTVSWYQQALGQGPQFIFQYYREEENGRGNFPPRFSGLQFPNYSSELNVNALELDDSALYLCASSLGGGPPSTDTQYFGPGTRLTVL.